Sequencing of this T cell receptor beta chain was carried out in a study of T-cell memory formation after mild COVID-19. Broader study findings: Contracting CD8+ clones were enriched in EMRA, CD4+ mainly in CM and EM.

The CDR3 sequence is 13 residues long. The ends were cut back, 4 bases at V and 0 bases at J, with 7 bases in the middle. Per germline, CDR1 SQVTM and CDR2 ANQGSEA. MiXCR, applied by TCRdb to the 5' RACE reads, yields one record per CDR3 protein. The table includes about 390,000 distinct CDR3 sequences, 20% to 25% detected once. A note on this clonotype: The antigen is unknown.

This receptor was obtained from an adult woman who had mild COVID-19 (a few samples of this study predate the infection). Cell type and time point are not known. The sample consisted of PBMCs or a T cell subset sorted from them (not recorded which). This rearrangement joins TRBV29-1 to TRBJ1-5, with no clear D. This CDR3 reads CSVAASSNQPQHF. CDR3 nucleotide sequence: TGCAGCGTTGCGGCATCTAGCAATCAGCCCCAGCATTTT.